The entry below gives a single TCR beta chain sequence along with its context. This clonotype was counted once. The specificity of this receptor is unknown. Per-base quality was not reported, and no clone a single base away is much larger than it. A lone read gives weak evidence. RNA was extracted using the RNeasy kit, and roughly 0.45 to 1 microgram was reverse transcribed with random hexamers. TCR beta CDR3 regions were amplified with the immunoSEQ multiplex PCR assay covering 54 Vbeta and 13 Jbeta segments. PCR amplification bias was corrected by using a synthetic template baseline for primer optimization and computational correction. On the authors' methods: Only productive sequences were kept, with reads annotated to V, D and J genes according to IMGT and analyzed in immunoSEQ Analyzer. Clonality was calculated as one minus the Shannon entropy normalized by log2 of the number of productive unique sequences. For each patient and control, public and private clones were evaluated within the 100 most prevalent clones. A clone was defined as Susac-specific if it was absent from the healthy and MS cohorts, from over a thousand published viral clones and from other ImmuneACCESS disease sequences. TCRdb's own reprocessing of the public reads used fastp at Q25 and MiXCR and kept productive beta chains. Rows with one shared CDR3 protein collapse into an entry with the most common genes and DNA. These V and J calls are TCRdb output, not the study's own analysis. The table for this sample lists more than 150,000 distinct CDR3 sequences; approximately 96% of them were counted only once. The top ten constitute roughly 0.13% of the sample.

The data derive from a study of CD8 T cells in Susac syndrome (dated by TCRdb to about 2019). Notes on the research overall: Repertoire sequencing was used to test whether CD8+ T cell activation and differentiation in Susac syndrome was antigen driven.

The CDR3 runs 18 amino acids, cysteine and phenylalanine included. Only the CDR3 part of the read is kept: 54 bases, read in frame from the first base. CDR1 and CDR2 are read off the germline V gene as MNHEY and SVGEGT. The germline V end is reduced by 2 bases and the J end by 2 bases; junction bases left unmatched: 9. Peripheral blood CD8+ and CD4+ T cells from healthy donors, Susac syndrome patients and multiple sclerosis patients were profiled using high-throughput TCR beta sequencing. Healthy donors were included as age- and sex-matched controls. CD8+ TEMRA cells were enriched by FACS, while bulk CD8+ and CD4+ T cells were purified by magnetic negative isolation. Blood was drawn into EDTA tubes, processed within 24 hours, and PBMCs were isolated by density gradient centrifugation. PBMCs intended for TCR sequencing were cryopreserved in liquid nitrogen and were subsequently thawed in a 37 degrees C water bath. A purity of at least 90% was achieved for sorted or isolated CD4+, CD8+ and CD8+ TEMRA cells.

Study-level results and caveats: The study acknowledged that relatively few individuals were included in the TCR sequencing and HLA analysis.

This TCR derives from a human donor in good health. The sequence joins TRBV6-2 or TRBV6-3 to TRBJ1-4; TRBD1 lines up with 9 middle nucleotides. The sample taken for sequencing was CD4+ T cells from PBMCs. CDR3 loop: CASSYNGTGTRTNEKLFF. The bases are TGTGCCAGCAGTTACAACGGGACAGGGACCCGCACTAATGAAAAACTGTTTTTT.